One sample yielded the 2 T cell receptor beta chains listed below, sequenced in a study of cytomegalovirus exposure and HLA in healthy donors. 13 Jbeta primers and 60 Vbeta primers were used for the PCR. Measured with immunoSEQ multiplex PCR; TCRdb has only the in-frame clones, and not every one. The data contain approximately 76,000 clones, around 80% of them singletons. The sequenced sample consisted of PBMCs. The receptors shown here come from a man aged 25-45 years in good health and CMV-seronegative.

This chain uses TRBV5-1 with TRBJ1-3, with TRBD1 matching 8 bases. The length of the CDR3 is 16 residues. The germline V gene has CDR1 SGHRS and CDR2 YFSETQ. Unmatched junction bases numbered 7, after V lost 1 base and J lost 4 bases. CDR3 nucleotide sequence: TGCGCCAGCAGCTTGTCCAGGACAGGGCCGGGAAACACCATATATTTT. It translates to CASSLSRTGPGNTIYF.

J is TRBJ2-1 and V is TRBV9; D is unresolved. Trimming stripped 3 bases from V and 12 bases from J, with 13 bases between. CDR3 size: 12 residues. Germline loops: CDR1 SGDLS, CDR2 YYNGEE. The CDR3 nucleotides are TGTGCCAGCAGCGCCACCTCGGCGGTGCAGTTCTTC. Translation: CASSATSAVQFF.